The entry below describes one T cell receptor beta chain. The target antigen is unknown. It was approximately 10 milliliters of peripheral blood that were drawn from each donor. This entry is derived from a study of blood T cells in healthy people across ages. Notes on the study in general: PBMCs left unsorted prevented a conclusive naive versus antigen-experienced comparison. The unknown donor CMV status may have confounded expanded clonotype changes. As naive T cell percentage varied, TCR beta diversity correlated strongly with it.

Primers used in a second PCR of about 6 to 11 cycles were a sample-barcoded 5' primer and a J-beta primer mix. MiXCR was run by TCRdb on the 5' RACE reads, yielding one entry per CDR3 protein. The sample lists 700,000 to 850,000 distinct CDR3 sequences; about 48% were seen once. The sequence derives from a man aged 80 or over in good health. Sequenced material: blood.

The CDR3 DNA reads TGCGCCACCCAAGTATTGGGACAGGGAGGGGCTGAAGCTTTCTTT. Translation: CATQVLGQGGAEAFF. The chain has TRBV10-2 and TRBJ1-1, with 9 bases lining up with TRBD1. The CDR3 runs 15 residues. The V gene end was trimmed by 10 bases and the J gene end by 6 bases; junction bases not matched to a gene: 15. Germline CDR1 WSHSY, CDR2 SAAADI.